These 9 T cell receptor beta chains share one sample of origin, sequenced in a study of CD8 T cells in ankylosing spondylitis. Study-wide results and caveats: A TCR beta motif of about 8 highly homologous variants appeared characteristic of ankylosing spondylitis blood.

No antigen has been identified for these receptors. TCRdb re-called the 5' RACE reads with MiXCR, one entry per CDR3 protein. The sample holds around 440,000 distinct CDR3 sequences, 15% to 20% seen once. Sequencing used blood, either unsorted or a sorted T cell fraction (not recorded which). Receptors originate from a male donor with ankylosing spondylitis.

This clonotype was counted only a few times. The CDR3: CSPKEGFPYNSPLHF. CDR3 nucleotide sequence: TGCAGTCCCAAAGAGGGTTTCCCCTATAATTCACCCCTCCACTTT. The chain combines TRBV20-1 with TRBJ1-6, with D unclear. Germline CDR1 DFQATT, CDR2 SNEGSKA (reference sequence). This CDR3 has 15 residues. Trimming removed 8 bases from V and 2 bases from J, with 16 bases in between.

This chain links TRBV20-1 with TRBJ2-7, with D perhaps matching TRBD1 or TRBD2 (6 bases each). There are 14 residues in the CDR3. Trimming pared 6 bases from V and 6 bases from J, leaving 21 bases between. The V gene's germline CDR1 is DFQATT and CDR2 SNEGSKA (reference sequence). The chain's CDR3 is CSAARGLGGIEQYF. CDR3 bases: TGCAGTGCAGCCCGCGGCCTAGGGGGGATCGAGCAGTACTTC.

This chain uses TRBV28 with TRBJ2-7; D gene ambiguous. The CDR3 extends over 12 amino acids. The V and J ends lost 6 bases and 6 bases respectively, with 12 bases between them. The germline V gene encodes CDR1 MDHEN and CDR2 SYDVKM. The chain's CDR3 is CASRTYPGEQYF. As DNA, the CDR3 is TGTGCCAGCAGGACATATCCGGGCGAGCAGTACTTC.

This clonotype was counted only a few times. This chain uses TRBV2 with TRBJ2-1, with TRBD2 as a possible D gene (6 bases). Germline assignment: CDR1 SNHLY and CDR2 FYNNEI. The V end lost 6 bases, the J end lost 5 bases, and 14 bases lay between the germline ends. The CDR3 is made up of 14 amino acids. The CDR3, as DNA: TGTGCCAGCAGCGACAAGCGGGTCCACAATGAGCAGTTCTTC. As protein: CASSDKRVHNEQFF.

This clonotype has only a few counts. The chain carries TRBV7-8 and TRBJ1-5; possible D gene TRBD1, 6 bases. V was shortened by 3 bases and J by 1 base, with 10 bases between the two germline ends. Germline values: CDR1 SGHVS, CDR2 FQNEAQ. The CDR3 totals 15 residues. The CDR3 protein is CASSFGGHSNQPQHF. CDR3 DNA sequence: TGTGCCAGCAGCTTTGGGGGGCACAGCAATCAGCCCCAGCATTTT.

This clonotype appeared once. The CDR3 coding sequence is TGTGCCAGCAGGAGCGGGGGGGCCCGGGAGACCCAGTACTTC. Its translation: CASRSGGARETQYF. This rearrangement joins TRBV6-1 to TRBJ2-5; TRBD2 agrees at 10 bases. CDR1 and CDR2 (germline): MNHNS, SASEGT. V lost 6 bases to trimming and J lost 5 bases; unmatched junction nucleotides: 6. This CDR3 has 14 amino acids.

The gene calls are TRBV11-2 and TRBJ2-6; maybe TRBD1 (5 bases). Germline loops: CDR1 SGHAT, CDR2 FQNNGV. V was trimmed by 1 base and J by 2 bases, leaving 9 bases between them. The CDR3 loop spans 16 amino acids. CDR3 residues: CASSLVAGTGANVLTF. The CDR3 DNA follows: TGTGCCAGCAGCTTAGTTGCAGGGACTGGGGCCAACGTCCTGACTTTC. The complete variable domain, with remaining parts taken from reference TRBV11-2 and TRBJ2-6, reads EAGVAQSPRYKIIEKRQSVAFWCNPISGHATLYWYQQILGQGPKLLIQFQNNGVVDDSQLPKDRFSAERLKGVDSTLKIQPAKLEDSAVYLCASSLVAGTGANVLTFGAGSRLTVL.

The chain couples TRBV10-3 to TRBJ2-7; TRBD2 matches 8 bases. Trimming removed 5 bases from V and 2 bases from J; junction bases left unmatched: 2. Germline CDR1 and CDR2: ENHRY and SYGVKD. The CDR3 has 13 amino acids. The CDR3 spells CAISREGPYEQYF. CDR3 DNA: TGTGCCATCAGTCGGGAGGGTCCCTACGAGCAGTACTTC.

The chain couples TRBV20-1 to TRBJ1-1, with D unclear. Germline V gives CDR1 DFQATT, CDR2 SNEGSKA (reference sequence). CDR3 length equals 14 residues. V was cut by 5 bases and J by 0 bases, with 13 bases left in between. CDR3 sequence: CSAARGHMNTEAFF. The CDR3 coding sequence is TGCAGTGCTGCTCGAGGGCACATGAACACTGAAGCTTTCTTT.